This is a list of T cell receptor beta chains from one sample in a study of control samples from healthy donors and cancer patients. Sequenced by immunoSEQ multiplex PCR; TCRdb stores in-frame clones only, minus some. The sample has 100,000 or so clones, around nine tenths seen once; the top ten hold less than 8.5%. Source material: blood. The receptors stem from a man aged 30 to 39 in good health. The CDR3 runs from the conserved cysteine through the conserved F or W. Each record gives: CDR3 length, J gene, D gene, clone size, V gene, CDR3 protein, CDR3 DNA. D genes are given only for firm matches. Rows may omit the clone size; those that give it use once, few, many or a size class.

14	TRBJ2-2	.	.	TRBV7-2	CASSFQRNTGELFF	TGTGCCAGCAGCTTCCAGAGGAACACCGGGGAGCTGTTTTTT
16	TRBJ1-1	TRBD1	.	TRBV28	CASSRTGNRGDTEAFF	TGTGCCAGCAGCCGGACCGGAAACAGGGGGGACACTGAAGCTTTCTTT
14	TRBJ1-1	.	.	TRBV11-1	CASSLQNRNTEAFF	TGTGCCAGCAGCTTACAAAACAGGAACACTGAAGCTTTCTTT
12	TRBJ2-2	.	.	TRBV29-1	CSVDRGPGELFF	TGCAGCGTTGATCGGGGACCCGGGGAGCTGTTTTTT
16	TRBJ2-5	TRBD1	.	TRBV11-2	CASSFETGGPYETQYF	TGTGCCAGCAGCTTTGAAACAGGGGGCCCCTACGAGACCCAGTACTTC
17	TRBJ1-1	TRBD1	.	TRBV11-2	CASRRPGGAGVKTEAFF	TGTGCCAGCAGACGACCAGGGGGCGCGGGGGTTAAAACTGAAGCTTTCTTT
15	TRBJ2-1	.	.	TRBV7-2	CASSIDGNTYNEQFF	TGTGCCAGCAGCATCGACGGAAATACCTACAATGAGCAGTTCTTC
14	TRBJ2-2	.	.	TRBV7-9	CASSFRVLPGELFF	TGTGCCAGCAGCTTCCGGGTTCTACCTGGGGAGCTGTTTTTT
14	TRBJ2-7	TRBD1	.	TRBV5-1	CASSYRTGSYEQYF	TGCGCCAGCAGCTACCGGACAGGTTCCTACGAGCAGTACTTC
15	TRBJ1-1	TRBD1	.	TRBV7-6	CASSTRTGLNTEAFF	TGTGCCAGCAGCACTCGGACAGGGCTGAACACTGAAGCTTTCTTT
15	TRBJ2-2	.	.	TRBV7-9	CASSFGTQNTGELFF	TGTGCCAGCAGCTTCGGGACTCAAAACACCGGGGAGCTGTTTTTT
14	TRBJ2-2	.	.	TRBV20-1	CSASGRQNTGELFF	TGCAGTGCTAGTGGCCGGCAGAACACCGGGGAGCTGTTTTTT
13	TRBJ1-2	.	.	TRBV6-1	CASSEDRLYGYTF	TGTGCCAGCAGTGAAGACAGGCTCTATGGCTACACCTTC
15	TRBJ2-3	.	.	TRBV2	CASTPPGRSTDTQYF	TGTGCCAGCACCCCCCCGGGCCGTAGCACAGATACGCAGTATTTT
22	TRBJ2-3	.	.	TRBV18	CASSNTRSYGGDRHLSTDTQYF	TGTGCCAGCTCTAACACCAGGTCGTACGGCGGGGACAGACACCTTAGCACAGATACGCAGTATTTT
16	TRBJ2-3	TRBD2	.	TRBV7-3	CASSRTSGGAADTQYF	TGTGCCAGCAGCCGGACTAGCGGGGGGGCAGCAGATACGCAGTATTTT
13	TRBJ2-5	.	.	TRBV30	CAWRVWGAETQYF	TGTGCCTGGAGGGTCTGGGGGGCGGAGACCCAGTACTTC
13	TRBJ2-3	.	.	TRBV5-6	CASSLASTDTQYF	TGTGCCAGCAGCTTGGCCAGCACAGATACGCAGTATTTT
14	TRBJ1-6	.	.	TRBV14	CASSQGDSTSPLHF	TGTGCCAGCAGCCAAGGGGACTCCACCTCACCCCTCCACTTT
17	TRBJ2-5	TRBD2	.	TRBV7-9	CASSLGTQRGALETQYF	TGTGCCAGCAGCCTCGGGACGCAGCGGGGGGCATTGGAGACCCAGTACTTC
12	TRBJ2-3	.	.	TRBV5-1	CASSPVGDTQYF	TGCGCCAGCAGTCCGGTGGGGGATACGCAGTATTTT
14	TRBJ1-6	.	.	TRBV2	CASRADSVDSPLHF	TGTGCCAGCAGGGCTGACAGTGTCGATTCACCCCTCCACTTT
18	TRBJ2-3	TRBD2	.	TRBV18	CASSPTASGMVGTDTQYF	TGTGCCAGCTCACCCACGGCTAGCGGGATGGTTGGCACAGATACGCAGTATTTT
12	TRBJ1-1	.	.	TRBV5-1	CASSSGQPEAFF	TGCGCCAGCAGTTCCGGACAGCCTGAAGCTTTCTTT
15	TRBJ2-2	.	.	TRBV27	CASGSAGVRTGELFF	TGTGCCAGTGGTTCAGCAGGGGTACGAACCGGGGAGCTGTTTTTT
12	TRBJ1-1	.	.	TRBV12-5	CASGASRTEAFF	TGTGCTAGTGGTGCGAGCAGGACTGAAGCTTTCTTT
14	TRBJ2-7	TRBD2	.	TRBV11-2	CASSLDGGYYEQYF	TGTGCCAGCAGCTTAGACGGGGGGTATTACGAGCAGTACTTC
16	TRBJ2-5	.	once	TRBV25-1	CASSDPGERSQETQYF	TGTGCCAGCAGTGACCCAGGAGAACGGAGCCAAGAGACCCAGTACTTC
17	TRBJ2-7	.	once	TRBV4-3	CASSQVGLDGGTYEQYF	TGCGCCAGCAGCCAAGTTGGGTTGGATGGCGGGACCTACGAGCAGTACTTC
10	TRBJ2-1	.	few	TRBV5-6	CASNRDCQFF	TGTGCCAGCAACCGGGACTGCCAGTTCTTC
16	TRBJ2-7	.	.	TRBV4-3	CASSQDISLRAREQYF	TGCGCCAGCAGCCAAGATATAAGCCTTCGGGCAAGGGAGCAGTACTTC
13	TRBJ2-2	.	.	TRBV4-1	CASSQGTAGELFF	TGCGCCAGCAGCCAAGGGACGGCCGGGGAGCTGTTTTTT
14	TRBJ1-2	.	.	TRBV28	CASSFGSANYGYTF	TGTGCCAGCAGTTTCGGGTCAGCTAACTATGGCTACACCTTC
15	TRBJ2-3	.	.	TRBV7-9	CASSLVLADTDTQYF	TGTGCCAGCAGCTTGGTGCTAGCCGACACAGATACGCAGTATTTT
16	TRBJ2-1	TRBD1	.	TRBV4-3	CASSQKRDRGNNEQFF	TGCGCCAGCAGCCAAAAGAGGGACAGGGGGAACAATGAGCAGTTCTTC
14	TRBJ2-7	TRBD1	.	TRBV28	CASSPDRGHNEQYF	TGTGCCAGCAGTCCCGACAGGGGACATAACGAGCAGTACTTC
15	TRBJ1-2	.	once	TRBV9	CASSVGPGVVYGYTF	TGTGCCAGCAGCGTAGGCCCCGGCGTGGTTTATGGCTACACCTTC
14	TRBJ2-5	TRBD2	.	TRBV4-3	CASSSTSGKETQYF	TGCGCCAGCAGCTCGACTAGCGGGAAAGAGACCCAGTACTTC
16	TRBJ1-5	.	.	TRBV6-1	CASSDTGYGSNQPQHF	TGTGCCAGCAGTGATACAGGGTATGGGAGCAATCAGCCCCAGCATTTT
14	TRBJ2-3	TRBD1	.	TRBV18	CASSPIQGANTQYF	TGTGCCAGCTCACCCATACAGGGGGCGAATACGCAGTATTTT
15	TRBJ1-2	TRBD1	.	TRBV7-2	CASSLRDRSHYGYTF	TGTGCCAGCAGCCTCCGGGACAGGTCTCACTATGGCTACACCTTC
14	TRBJ1-1	.	.	TRBV28	CASSSPSWNTEAFF	TGTGCCAGCAGTTCACCGTCCTGGAACACTGAAGCTTTCTTT
16	TRBJ1-6	TRBD1	.	TRBV5-1	CASTHSGGGYNSPLHF	TGCGCCAGCACCCACTCAGGGGGCGGATATAATTCACCCCTCCACTTT
16	TRBJ2-7	.	.	TRBV7-2	CASSLAGSGGRYEQYF	TGTGCCAGCAGCTTAGCAGGATCTGGCGGGCGTTACGAGCAGTACTTC
15	TRBJ2-3	.	.	TRBV10-1	CASSDQSTSTDTQYF	TGCGCCAGCAGTGACCAGAGCACTAGCACAGATACGCAGTATTTT
14	TRBJ1-3	.	.	TRBV6-5	CASRRDDGGNTIYF	TGTGCCAGCAGGAGGGATGATGGTGGAAACACCATATATTTT
16	TRBJ1-6	.	.	TRBV18	CASSLGGSSYNSPLHF	TGTGCCAGCTCACTAGGGGGGAGCTCCTATAATTCACCCCTCCACTTT
18	TRBJ1-5	TRBD1	.	TRBV19	CASSIDLTGDNSNQPQHF	TGTGCCAGTAGTATAGACCTCACAGGGGATAATAGCAATCAGCCCCAGCATTTT
13	TRBJ1-5	.	.	TRBV27	CASRRHSNQPQHF	TGTGCCAGCCGCAGACATAGCAATCAGCCCCAGCATTTT
16	TRBJ1-2	.	.	TRBV14	CASSQGRIRGVGGYTF	TGTGCCAGCAGCCAAGGAAGGATAAGGGGAGTGGGAGGCTACACCTTC
13	TRBJ2-5	.	.	TRBV11-3	CASSRRAQETQYF	TGTGCCAGCAGCCGCCGGGCCCAAGAGACCCAGTACTTC
16	TRBJ1-4	.	.	TRBV7-3	CASSLDHQGVSEKLFF	TGTGCCAGCAGCTTGGATCATCAGGGAGTGAGTGAAAAACTGTTTTTT
15	TRBJ2-7	.	.	TRBV27	CASSSLPFVGHEQYF	TGTGCCAGCAGCTCACTTCCCTTTGTTGGCCACGAGCAGTACTTC
14	TRBJ1-2	TRBD1	.	TRBV25-1	CASSETTGAGGYTF	TGTGCCAGCAGTGAAACCACAGGGGCGGGCGGCTACACCTTC
12	TRBJ2-5	.	.	TRBV3-1/TRBV3-2	CASSQNVRSQYF	TGTGCCAGCAGCCAGAACGTAAGGTCCCAGTACTTC
11	TRBJ2-5	.	.	TRBV29-1	CSVREGETQYF	TGCAGCGTTAGAGAGGGAGAGACCCAGTACTTC
16	TRBJ1-4	.	.	TRBV5-6	CASSLAGGVKGEKLFF	TGTGCCAGCAGCCTGGCTGGTGGTGTAAAAGGGGAAAAACTGTTTTTT
13	TRBJ1-1	.	.	TRBV4-1	CASSQAVGAEAFF	TGCGCCAGCAGCCAAGCGGTGGGCGCTGAAGCTTTCTTT
14	TRBJ2-2	.	once	TRBV3-1/TRBV3-2	CASSQDPYSGELFF	TGTGCCAGCAGCCAAGACCCCTACTCCGGGGAGCTGTTTTTT
19	TRBJ1-2	TRBD1	.	TRBV7-6	CASSLGPFFGQGADYGYTF	TGTGCCAGCAGCTTAGGGCCCTTCTTTGGACAGGGAGCTGACTATGGCTACACCTTC